The clone carrying this T cell receptor (beta chain) was seen only a few times. Its antigen is undetermined. This CDR3 spans 13 amino acids. The V gene's germline CDR1 is LNHNV and CDR2 YYDKDF (reference sequence). V lost 1 base, J lost 0 bases, and 4 bases lay in between. This sample is part of a study of T cells in localized non-small cell lung cancer. Study outcomes and limitations: When the top 100 tumor clones were examined, a median approximately 59 of them also appeared in the adjacent lung, which was paired and uninvolved. Longer overall survival was seen with higher T cell density measured in blood. The greatest T cell clonality was found in uninvolved adjacent lung (higher than in tumor).

TCRdb's table, derived via immunoSEQ multiplex PCR, lists solely in-frame clones and lacks some. The sample shows about 33,000 clones, around 80% of them seen only once. The clonotype comes from a male donor at least 60 years old with stage III squamous cell lung carcinoma. Here the sequenced sample was peripheral blood, taken before any cancer treatment. The rearrangement links TRBV15 to TRBJ2-7; unclear D gene. This CDR3 reads CATSRVASYEQYF. The CDR3 region has the DNA TGTGCCACCAGCAGAGTGGCCTCCTACGAGCAGTACTTC.